One sample yielded the 23 T cell receptor beta chains listed below, sequenced in a study of a mutant IDH1 vaccine in newly diagnosed glioma. The time point was: week 11, during vaccination. Topical imiquimod was applied with each vaccine dose, which held 300 ug of mutant IDH1 20-mer peptide. For these receptors, no antigen is known. Clones were sequenced by immunoSEQ multiplex PCR, and TCRdb holds only the in-frame ones, with some missing. This sample has about 30,000 clones, with roughly three quarters found just once. The sequences come from PBMCs, collected from a glioma patient whose treatment included an IDH1 peptide vaccine. The receptors originated from a man younger than 40 with glioma.

This clone was detected once. The chain combines TRBV2 with TRBJ2-7, with D hard to call. Germline V lookup: CDR1 SNHLY, CDR2 FYNNEI. The CDR3 spans 18 residues. Trimming removed 7 bases from V and 0 bases from J, with 25 bases in between. The CDR3 protein is CASIPLGGLLKSSYEQYF. The CDR3 bases are TGTGCCAGCATCCCCCTTGGTGGCCTACTAAAGAGCTCCTACGAGCAGTACTTC.

CDR3 in amino acids: CASSPQRAPNGYTF. The CDR3 nucleotides read TGTGCCAGCAGTCCCCAGAGGGCGCCGAATGGCTACACCTTC. This chain links TRBV27 with TRBJ1-2; no firm D call. Per the germline V gene, CDR1 is MNHEY and CDR2 is SMNVEV (reference sequence). The CDR3 consists of 14 residues. Trimming removed 5 bases from V and 6 bases from J, with 16 bases in between.

The chain recombines TRBV5-8 with TRBJ2-1; D is unclear. The germline V gene encodes CDR1 SGHTS and CDR2 YDEGEE. This CDR3 has 13 residues. The germline V and J ends were trimmed by 2 bases and 4 bases, with 7 bases remaining between them. The CDR3 loop reads CASSFAAYNEQFF. The CDR3, as DNA: TGTGCCAGCAGCTTTGCGGCATACAATGAGCAGTTCTTC.

The sample holds a few counts of this clone. The rearrangement joins TRBV7-8 to TRBJ1-5; no clear D gene. The CDR3 is made up of 14 amino acids. From germline, CDR1 is SGHVS and CDR2 FQNEAQ. V gave up 0 bases and J gave up 0 bases, with 3 bases separating them. CDR3 loop: CASSLALSNQPQHF. For the CDR3, the DNA is TGTGCCAGCAGCTTAGCGCTTAGCAATCAGCCCCAGCATTTT.

This clone was seen a handful of times. The chain links TRBV19 to TRBJ2-3; 8 positions agree with TRBD2. The CDR3 extends over 15 amino acids. The germline V gene has CDR1 LNHDA and CDR2 SQIVND (reference sequence). CDR3 sequence (DNA): TGTGCAGCATCAACCCGGGGGGGCAGCACAGATACGCAGTATTTT. Its protein is CAASTRGGSTDTQYF.

This clone was seen a few times. The V gene is TRBV7-9, the J gene TRBJ2-7, with D unclear. The CDR3 consists of 11 residues. Trimming took 5 bases from V and 4 from J, leaving 6 bases between them. Per germline, CDR1 SEHNR and CDR2 FQNEAQ (reference sequence). CDR3 sequence reads: CASSRSYEQYF. CDR3 bases: TGTGCCAGCAGCCGTAGTTACGAGCAGTACTTC. Looking up the rest from reference TRBV7-9 and TRBJ2-7 gives the full variable domain: DTGVSQNPRHKITKRGQNVTFRCDPISEHNRLYWYRQTLGQGPEFLTYFQNEAQLEKSRLLSDRFSAERPKGSFSTLEIQRTEQGDSAMYLCASSRSYEQYFGPGTRLTVT.

This chain links TRBV5-1 with TRBJ2-3, with D tentatively TRBD2 (6 bases). CDR1 and CDR2 from the germline V gene are SGHRS and YFSETQ. Trimming took off 0 bases at V and 2 bases at J, with 10 bases between the two ends. CDR3 length equals 15 residues. CDR3 amino acids: CASSLDGGFTDTQYF. CDR3 sequence (DNA): TGCGCCAGCAGCTTGGACGGGGGTTTCACAGATACGCAGTATTTT.

The gene calls are TRBV30 and TRBJ2-3, with D possibly being TRBD1 (6 bases). Per the germline V gene, CDR1 is GTSNPN and CDR2 is SVGIG (reference sequence). V lost 5 bases to trimming and J lost 6 bases, with 9 bases between them. The CDR3 length is 11 residues. The CDR3 reads CAWEGVDTQYF. In DNA form, the CDR3 reads TGTGCCTGGGAGGGGGTGGATACGCAGTATTTT.

The chain carries TRBV2 and TRBJ2-7; TRBD2 matches 12 bases. The CDR3 runs to 15 residues. Germline V CDR1 and CDR2: SNHLY, FYNNEI. V trimming: 1 base; J trimming: 8 bases; junction bases outside the gene matches: 6. The CDR3 DNA reads TGTGCCAGCAGTGAAGGACTAGCGGGAGTATCCCAGCAGTACTTC. Translated, it gives CASSEGLAGVSQQYF.

This chain links TRBV2 with TRBJ1-1, with 7 bases that match TRBD1. The germline gives CDR1 SNHLY, CDR2 FYNNEI. This CDR3 has 16 amino acids. The junction had 8 bases not matched to a gene; V was cut back by 0 bases and J by 4 bases. CDR3 bases: TGTGCCAGCAGTGAAGCAGACAGGGTAAGGAGCACTGAAGCTTTCTTT. Amino acid sequence: CASSEADRVRSTEAFF.

By share, this clone ranks as medium-sized (0.01 to 0.1%). The chain has TRBV6-6 and TRBJ1-5; a possible D gene is TRBD1 (5 bases). The V end lost 4 bases, the J end lost 0 bases, and 13 bases lay between the germline ends. The V gene's germline CDR1 is MNHNY and CDR2 SVGAGI (reference sequence). The CDR3 consists of 16 residues. CDR3 amino acids: CASSSRDGDSNQPQHF. The CDR3 DNA reads as TGTGCCAGCAGTTCCCGGGACGGTGATAGCAATCAGCCCCAGCATTTT.

This rearrangement joins TRBV30 to TRBJ2-7; D may be TRBD1 (6 bases). The CDR3 totals 13 residues. The germline V and J ends were trimmed by 4 bases and 4 bases, with 14 bases remaining between them. Germline V gives CDR1 GTSNPN, CDR2 SVGIG (reference sequence). CDR3 protein: CAWKEDRRYEQYF. The CDR3 coding sequence is TGTGCCTGGAAGGAAGACAGGAGGTACGAGCAGTACTTC.

The J gene is TRBJ1-1, the V gene TRBV30; 9 bases match TRBD1. J was trimmed by 10 bases and V by 0 bases; bases with no gene match: 9. Looked up from germline, CDR1 is GTSNPN and CDR2 is SVGIG (reference sequence). The CDR3 contains 14 residues. CDR3 in amino acids: CAWSVHRGRQGAFF. The CDR3 bases are TGTGCCTGGAGTGTACACAGGGGGCGACAGGGAGCTTTCTTT.

The chain uses TRBV5-1 and TRBJ2-7, with 11 bases identical to TRBD1. After removal of 3 bases from V and 6 bases from J, the junction contained 2 bases not matched to a gene. CDR3 length equals 13 residues. Germline lookup yields CDR1 SGHRS and CDR2 YFSETQ. CDR3 coding DNA: TGCGCCAGCAGCTCCGGGACAGGGGGCGAGCAGTACTTC. Protein sequence: CASSSGTGGEQYF.

The chain links TRBV9 to TRBJ2-5; D call uncertain. The CDR3 has 13 residues. Germline V gives CDR1 SGDLS, CDR2 YYNGEE. The V end was cut by 0 bases, the J end by 5 bases, with 8 bases between. The CDR3 sequence: CASSVGVSETQYF. The DNA for the CDR3 is TGTGCCAGCAGCGTAGGCGTCAGTGAGACCCAGTACTTC.

This clone occurred a few times. The gene calls are TRBV5-1 and TRBJ2-7; TRBD1 agrees at 9 bases. The V and J ends lost 0 bases and 4 bases, in that order; junction bases with no gene match: 5. This CDR3 has 15 amino acids. CDR1 and CDR2 (germline): SGHRS, YFSETQ. The CDR3 loop reads CASSLGGQGTYEQYF. The CDR3 coding sequence is TGCGCCAGCAGCTTGGGGGGACAGGGAACTTACGAGCAGTACTTC.

This chain uses TRBV7-9 with TRBJ2-7, with 9 bases that match TRBD1. CDR3 length equals 16 residues. V lost 1 base and J lost 2; bases outside the gene matches: 6. The germline CDR1 and CDR2 sequences are SEHNR and FQNEAQ (reference sequence). Here the CDR3 DNA reads TGTGCCAGCAGCTTAGGGGGACAGGGAAGGGCCTACGAGCAGTACTTC. Translating it yields CASSLGGQGRAYEQYF.

The rearrangement links TRBV28 to TRBJ1-4; D is perhaps TRBD1 (5 bases). With 3 bases removed from V and 7 bases from J, the gap between germline ends came to 15 bases. The CDR3 spans 15 residues. In germline, CDR1 is MDHEN, CDR2 SYDVKM. Written as DNA, the CDR3 is TGTGCCAGCAGTTTGGGGGGAGGATTGCGTGAAAAACTGTTTTTT. Translation gives CASSLGGGLREKLFF.

This rearrangement joins TRBV18 to TRBJ2-2; TRBD1 matches 7 bases. The junction had 5 bases not matched to a gene; V was cut back by 5 bases and J by 2 bases. Germline CDR1 and CDR2: KGHSH and LQKENI. This CDR3 region has 15 residues. CDR3 sequence: CASSLGQRNTGELFF. CDR3 sequence (DNA): TGTGCCAGCTCATTGGGACAGAGAAACACCGGGGAGCTGTTTTTT.

The V gene is TRBV27, the J gene TRBJ2-7; 8 nucleotides agree with TRBD2. The CDR3 contains 16 residues. V lost 4 bases to trimming and J lost 3 bases; unmatched junction nucleotides: 11. CDR1 MNHEY and CDR2 SMNVEV come from the germline V gene (reference sequence). This CDR3 reads CASSSRGGPSHYEQYF. CDR3 coding DNA: TGTGCCAGCAGTTCGCGCGGGGGGCCCTCTCACTACGAGCAGTACTTC.

The V call is TRBV7-3, the J call TRBJ2-1; D uncertain. Germline CDR1 is SGHTA and CDR2 is FQGTGA. There are 16 residues in the CDR3. The germline V and J ends were trimmed by 1 base and 3 bases, with 13 bases remaining between them. CDR3 sequence (DNA): TGTGCCAGCAGCTTAAACCCAGAAAACCTCTACAATGAGCAGTTCTTC. Its protein product is CASSLNPENLYNEQFF.

V gene TRBV5-1 combines with J gene TRBJ2-7, with 10 positions matching TRBD2. CDR1 is SGHRS, CDR2 YFSETQ, per germline. J gave up 4 bases and V 2 bases, and 3 bases lay outside the gene matches. The CDR3 covers 14 residues. DNA for the CDR3: TGCGCCAGCAGCTTCGGGACTAGCGATTACGAGCAGTACTTC. Its translation is CASSFGTSDYEQYF.

The chain combines TRBV7-9 with TRBJ2-7; TRBD1 matches at 10 bases. The germline V gene encodes CDR1 SEHNR and CDR2 FQNEAQ (reference sequence). This CDR3 has 18 amino acids. The ends lost 4 bases at V and 3 bases at J; junction bases unmatched: 15. DNA for the CDR3: TGTGCCAGCAGCTCACAGCGGGGACAGGGGATCGTCTACTACGAGCAGTACTTC. It encodes CASSSQRGQGIVYYEQYF.